The 25 T cell receptor beta chains given below trace back to one sample, sequenced in a study of shared clonotypes between healthy human individuals (dated by TCRdb to 2020 to 2022). Library method: the immunoSEQ multiplex PCR assay. The source is immuneACCESS, and TCRdb retained only in-frame sequences with V and J called. Part of the clones is not carried over; for the studies checked, unresolved V genes explain less than half of this, and the remainder is unexplained. Across this sample there are roughly 760,000 clones, with around 74% seen only once. The top ten clonotypes cover over 1.5% of the sample. Sequencing used memory CD4+ T cells sorted from blood. In light of the paper, this sample's cell subset or site label describes: CD45RA-negative fraction. These receptors were taken from a woman aged 25-40 years in good health.

In nucleotides, the CDR3 is TGTGCCAGCAGTGAAACCGGACTAGCGCATTACAATGAGCAGTTCTTC. Translation gives CASSETGLAHYNEQFF. The chain has TRBV2 and TRBJ2-1, with 9 bases that match TRBD2. The CDR3 loop spans 16 amino acids. Germline assignment: CDR1 SNHLY and CDR2 FYNNEI. Trimming cost V 2 bases and J 4 bases; bases outside gene matches: 6.

This clone came up once. V is TRBV7-3 and J is TRBJ2-3; D is unclear. This CDR3 is 14 amino acids long. In germline, CDR1 is SGHTA, CDR2 FQGTGA. The germline V and J ends were trimmed by 2 bases and 2 bases, with 8 bases remaining between them. The CDR3 region has the DNA TGTGCCAGCAGCTTACGACTGGTCACAGATACGCAGTATTTT. Its protein product is CASSLRLVTDTQYF.

A few counts support this clone. The chain is built from TRBV2 and TRBJ2-7; D ambiguous. CDR1 is SNHLY, CDR2 FYNNEI, per germline. The CDR3 contains 12 residues. The V end lost 3 bases, the J end lost 4 bases, and 7 bases lay between the germline ends. CDR3 sequence (DNA): TGTGCCAGCAGTGACTGGGGTTACGAGCAGTACTTC. This gives the protein CASSDWGYEQYF. Filled out from reference TRBV2 and TRBJ2-7, the complete variable domain reads EPEVTQTPSHQVTQMGQEVILRCVPISNHLYFYWYRQILGQKVEFLVSFYNNEISEKSEIFDDQFSVERPDGSNFTLKIRSTKLEDSAMYFCASSDWGYEQYFGPGTRLTVT.

The V gene is TRBV25-1, the J gene TRBJ2-6; possible D gene TRBD1, 5 bases. The ends were cut back, 5 bases at V and 0 bases at J, with 14 bases in the middle. Per the germline V gene, CDR1 is MGHDK and CDR2 is SYGVNS. This CDR3 has 17 residues. CDR3 in DNA: TGTGCCAGCAGTTTCATTCTGGGGCCCTCTGGGGCCAACGTCCTGACTTTC. Its protein product is CASSFILGPSGANVLTF.

This clone was recorded at least ten times. The V call is TRBV7-3, the J call TRBJ2-7; tentative D call: TRBD2 (6 bases). Germline V gene data show CDR1 as SGHTA and CDR2 as FQGTGA. CDR3 size: 13 residues. Trimming took off 5 bases at V and 4 bases at J, with 12 bases between the two ends. The DNA of the CDR3 is TGTGCCAGCAGCGATGGACTACTGTACGAGCAGTACTTC. Amino acid sequence: CASSDGLLYEQYF.

V gene TRBV6-1 combines with J gene TRBJ2-6; 8 bases are shared with TRBD1. The germline gives CDR1 MNHNS, CDR2 SASEGT. V lost 4 bases and J lost 2; bases outside the gene matches: 10. The CDR3 sequence is 18 residues long. CDR3 nucleotide sequence: TGTGCCAGCAGTGGGTGGGGCGCAGGGGGCGCTGGGGCCAACGTCCTGACTTTC. It specifies CASSGWGAGGAGANVLTF.

This clone was picked up one time. The chain combines TRBV7-2 with TRBJ1-1; D ambiguous. V was pared by 5 bases and J by 5 bases, with 12 bases between. CDR1 SGHTA and CDR2 FQGNSA come from the germline V gene. The CDR3 covers 13 residues. For the CDR3, the DNA is TGTGCCAGCAGCCGAATCCGGGTGACTGAAGCTTTCTTT. Its translation: CASSRIRVTEAFF.

The chain combines TRBV5-1 with TRBJ2-2, with 10 bases identical to TRBD2. V gave up 0 bases and J gave up 4 bases; unmatched junction bases: 3. Germline assignment: CDR1 SGHRS and CDR2 YFSETQ. The CDR3 extends over 16 amino acids. Here the CDR3 reads CASSLEAGGATGELFF. The CDR3 DNA sequence: TGCGCCAGCAGCTTGGAAGCGGGAGGGGCCACCGGGGAGCTGTTTTTT.

This clone was counted at least ten times. The CDR3 nucleotides read TGTGCCTGGAGTGCAAGTATGCAGTTCTTC. Protein product: CAWSASMQFF. The chain combines TRBV30 with TRBJ2-1, with no clear D. The CDR3 is 10 residues long. The V and J ends lost 1 base and 12 bases respectively, with 7 bases between them. Germline CDR1 reads GTSNPN; CDR2 reads SVGIG (reference sequence).

This clone has more than one count but fewer than ten. The chain links TRBV19 to TRBJ2-3; D gene unclear. Trimming removed 5 bases at V and 6 bases at J, with 12 bases between. Germline V CDR1 and CDR2: LNHDA, SQIVND (reference sequence). This CDR3 spans 13 amino acids. CDR3 nucleotide sequence: TGTGCCAGTAGTTCCAGACCCGTTGATACGCAGTATTTT. It encodes CASSSRPVDTQYF.

This clone was seen a handful of times. This sequence joins TRBV28 and TRBJ2-7; tentatively, D is TRBD1 (6 bases). V was trimmed by 4 bases and J by 2 bases, leaving 9 bases between them. This CDR3 is built from 13 residues. Germline-derived CDR1 and CDR2 are MDHEN and SYDVKM. CDR3 sequence (DNA): TGTGCCAGCAGTTCCGGGACAACCTACGAGCAGTACTTC. This codes for CASSSGTTYEQYF.

The chain carries TRBV19 and TRBJ1-4; D is perhaps TRBD1 (5 bases). V lost 10 bases and J 7 bases, leaving 16 bases between the germline ends. The CDR3 is 13 residues long. Germline loops: CDR1 LNHDA, CDR2 SQIVND (reference sequence). The CDR3 bases are TGTGCCACCAGTGCCTTTGGGGGTGAAAAACTGTTTTTT. Amino acids: CATSAFGGEKLFF.

A few counts support this clone. The chain uses TRBV28 and TRBJ1-2; D may be TRBD1 (5 bases). The V and J ends lost 10 bases and 8 bases respectively, with 20 bases between them. From germline, CDR1 is MDHEN and CDR2 SYDVKM. The CDR3 runs to 13 residues. CDR3 region: CATRGKGQGGYTF. The CDR3 DNA reads as TGTGCCACCCGCGGGAAGGGGCAGGGCGGCTACACCTTC.

This clone was counted a few times. The J gene is TRBJ2-2, the V gene TRBV5-1, with D possibly being TRBD1 (6 bases). Trimming took 2 bases from V and 1 from J, leaving 9 bases between them. The V gene's germline CDR1 is SGHRS and CDR2 YFSETQ. The CDR3 totals 15 residues. The CDR3 DNA reads as TGCGCCAGCAGCTTTGCCAGGGGGAACACCGGGGAGCTGTTTTTT. Translating gives CASSFARGNTGELFF.

The chain has TRBV5-1 and TRBJ2-1, with 8 nucleotides matching TRBD2. The CDR3 loop spans 16 amino acids. Trimming at V came to 3 bases and at J to 8 bases, leaving 13 bases not matched to a gene. The germline V gene has CDR1 SGHRS and CDR2 YFSETQ. The chain's CDR3 is CASSSDPGLVGDEQFF. CDR3 DNA sequence: TGCGCCAGCAGCTCGGATCCGGGACTAGTCGGCGATGAGCAGTTCTTC.

The V gene is TRBV28, the J gene TRBJ2-7, with D possibly TRBD1 on 6 matching bases. Trimming shortened V by 7 bases and J by 6 bases, and 10 bases separated the two germline ends. The CDR3 has 11 residues. Germline CDR1 is MDHEN and CDR2 is SYDVKM. CDR3 loop: CASTWGLEQYF. CDR3 nucleotide sequence: TGTGCCAGCACCTGGGGGCTCGAGCAGTACTTC.

The chain carries TRBV6-1 and TRBJ1-5; D gene ambiguous. CDR3 length: 15 amino acids. Germline V lookup: CDR1 MNHNS, CDR2 SASEGT. The ends were cut back, 2 bases at V and 3 bases at J, with 11 bases in the middle. The CDR3 DNA reads as TGTGCCAGCAGTGAAAACTTGGGCAACAATCAGCCCCAGCATTTT. Translated, it gives CASSENLGNNQPQHF.

This clone turned up a few times. The chain joins TRBV7-9 to TRBJ1-5; D remains unclear. The CDR3 runs to 14 residues. Trimming left V 4 bases short and J 2 bases short, with 9 bases between. Germline CDR1 SEHNR, CDR2 FQNEAQ (reference sequence). CDR3: CASSSSTGNQPQHF. The CDR3 nucleotides are TGTGCCAGCAGCTCTTCGACCGGCAATCAGCCCCAGCATTTT.

CDR3 sequence: CASSPRDRAGNTIYF. The CDR3 coding sequence is TGTGCCAGCAGTCCGCGGGACAGGGCTGGAAACACCATATATTTT. The genes are TRBV27 and TRBJ1-3; 9 bases are a match to TRBD1. The ends lost 5 bases at V and 2 bases at J; junction bases unmatched: 4. The length of the CDR3 is 15 residues. Germline V lookup: CDR1 MNHEY, CDR2 SMNVEV (reference sequence).

The chain employs TRBV6-1 and TRBJ2-3; 7 bases are a match to TRBD1. The CDR3 covers 15 residues. Germline V lookup: CDR1 MNHNS, CDR2 SASEGT. V lost 5 bases and J lost 2; bases outside the gene matches: 7. The CDR3 here is CASSHDRVPTDTQYF. DNA of the CDR3: TGTGCCAGCAGTCATGACAGGGTCCCCACAGATACGCAGTATTTT.

This chain uses TRBV5-1 with TRBJ2-5, with a weak D call TRBD2 (6 bases). CDR3 length equals 14 residues. Per the germline V gene, CDR1 is SGHRS and CDR2 is YFSETQ. V lost 2 bases to trimming and J lost 0 bases, with 8 bases between them. The CDR3 sequence: CASSFGGDQETQYF. DNA for the CDR3: TGCGCCAGCAGCTTTGGAGGGGACCAAGAGACCCAGTACTTC.

DNA of the CDR3: TGTGCCAGCAGCCTATGGGACAGAACCGAAGCTTTCTTT. Its translation: CASSLWDRTEAFF. V gene TRBV14 combines with J gene TRBJ1-1; 7 nucleotides line up with TRBD1. V shed 4 bases and J 8 bases; nucleotides not matched to a gene: 7. Germline CDR1 is SGHDN and CDR2 is FVKESK. The CDR3 is 13 amino acids.

The rearrangement links TRBV5-1 to TRBJ1-1; a weak D match, TRBD1 (5 bases). Per germline, CDR1 SGHRS and CDR2 YFSETQ. There are 13 residues in the CDR3. V was trimmed by 4 bases and J by 4 bases, leaving 11 bases between them. In DNA, the CDR3 is TGCGCCAGCAGCCCTCCGGGGGGCACTGAAGCTTTCTTT. This translates into CASSPPGGTEAFF.

The genes are TRBV7-8 and TRBJ2-7; 8 bases agree with TRBD2. The V gene's germline CDR1 is SGHVS and CDR2 FQNEAQ. The CDR3 totals 13 residues. V lost 1 base and J lost 6; bases outside the gene matches: 2. As DNA, the CDR3 is TGTGCCAGCAGCTTAGAAAGCGGGGGCGAGCAGTACTTC. This sequence encodes CASSLESGGEQYF. Based on the CDR3 plus reference TRBV7-8 and TRBJ2-7, the full variable domain is GAGVSQSPRYKVAKRGQDVALRCDPISGHVSLFWYQQALGQGPEFLTYFQNEAQLDKSGLPSDRFFAERPEGSVSTLKIQRTQQEDSAVYLCASSLESGGEQYFGPGTRLTVT.

This chain links TRBV5-1 with TRBJ1-1, with D hard to call. V lost 5 bases to trimming and J lost 7 bases, with 15 bases between them. Per the germline V gene, CDR1 is SGHRS and CDR2 is YFSETQ. The CDR3 consists of 13 residues. The CDR3: CASSSPPRLEAFF. For the CDR3, the DNA is TGCGCCAGCAGTTCCCCCCCGAGGCTTGAAGCTTTCTTT.